A single T cell receptor (beta chain) is shown here with its context. Antigen unknown. Trimming cost V 0 bases and J 4 bases, with 12 bases left between them. The CDR3 totals 15 residues. The V gene's germline CDR1 is MNHEY and CDR2 SVGAGI. This sample was included in a study of cytotoxic CD8 clonotypes in ibrutinib-treated CLL. Across the study: The patient breakdown showed approximately 11 relapsed/refractory and some 14 treatment-naive cases, with some 18 IGHV unmutated. Whole-study findings and limits: Exceeding age-matched healthy donors, baseline clonality also tracked the counts of circulating CD8+ T cells.

Cryopreserved PBMCs provided around 1.9 micrograms of genomic DNA for the TCR beta libraries. Only in-frame clones appear in the TCRdb table, and some are missing; sequencing was by immunoSEQ multiplex PCR. The sample lists about 150,000 clones; 76% were seen once. The TCR was taken from a human donor with chronic lymphocytic leukemia. The chain links TRBV6-5 to TRBJ2-5; possibly TRBD2 for D (6 bases). The sequencing here drew on PBMCs, taken after 24 months of ibrutinib treatment. Here the CDR3 DNA reads TGTGCCAGCAGTTACTCTGAGGCCGGGAGAGAGACCCAGTACTTC. Translating gives CASSYSEAGRETQYF.